This T cell receptor beta chain was sequenced during a study of human T cells and chemical hapten exposure. Across the study: Investigators sensitized approximately 2 cm by approximately 2 cm of upper inner arm skin with 2% DPC. Small pooled library volume differences mainly caused per-sample TCR yield variation. The study, taken as a whole, reports: Once DPC sensitization occurred, TCRs above 1 in 1000 frequency showed no change. The donor cohort had alopecia, so its immune response may not match that of healthy people.

The germline V and J ends were trimmed by 3 bases and 4 bases, with 15 bases remaining between them. The CDR3 runs 15 residues. From germline, CDR1 is SQVTM and CDR2 ANQGSEA. Time point described: patch test 2, 6 weeks after DPC sensitization. Treatment indicated: therapeutic diphenylcyclopropenone sensitization with weekly scalp DPC. Via MiXCR, TCRdb re-called the RACE reads, giving one row per CDR3 protein. Of roughly 150,000 distinct CDR3 sequences listed, about an eighth are singletons. This clonotype came up a few times. What it recognizes is unknown. This chain joins TRBV29-1 and TRBJ2-2; D perhaps matches TRBD2 (6 bases). This sample comprised whole blood, obtained in connection with sensitization to the hapten diphenylcyclopropenone (DPC). This clonotype originated in a woman between 45 and 65 years old with alopecia areata. Some clones in this sample may be carry-over from other donors' samples. In nucleotides, the CDR3 is TGCAGCGTTGAGGGAGGACGAGGGGCCACCGGGGAGCTGTTTTTT. It codes for CSVEGGRGATGELFF.